This TCR beta chain appears in the sequencing data of a study of OX40 agonist ivuxolimab in advanced cancers. The overall study: Dose-escalation patients had hepatocellular carcinoma, melanoma, renal cell or head and neck cancer.

To note about this clone: Its antigen remains unknown.

Sampled blood was obtained at baseline, cycle 4 day 1, and cycle 7 day 1. Findings and caveats of the study: Specificity for antigen went undetermined in the expanded peripheral T cells. Expanded clones tended on average to be more numerous among CD8+ T cells than CD4+.

Germline CDR1 reads SGHTS; CDR2 reads YDEGEE. V gave up 0 bases and J gave up 0 bases, with 13 bases separating them. The CDR3 has 16 residues. Sequencing was performed with immunoSEQ multiplex PCR; in TCRdb, only in-frame clones are kept and a portion is missing. Counted here are about 30,000 clones, less than 90% occurring once; the ten biggest clones make up around 23%. The chain couples TRBV5-8 to TRBJ2-7; no clear D gene. Specimen: CD4+ or CD8+ T cells sorted from blood, collected in a trial of the OX40 agonist ivuxolimab. The sequence was obtained from an adult with an advanced solid tumor such as melanoma, head and neck, liver or kidney cancer. The DNA for the CDR3 is TGTGCCAGCAGCTTGGCCCCCACGGATAGCTCCTACGAGCAGTACTTC. Its translation is CASSLAPTDSSYEQYF.